This T cell receptor (beta chain) derives from a study of T cell responses to AZD1222 COVID-19 vaccine. Study-wide results and caveats: Spike-specific TCR breadth and depth rose after two AZD1222 doses. The study found vaccine-associated CD4 TCRs spanning spike, dominant at 160-218 and 743-854. In the spike-specific TCR repertoire, nearly half reportedly target unmutated variant regions.

Using immunoSEQ multiplex PCR, the repertoire was profiled, and TCRdb retains in-frame clones only, with some absent. The top ten hold around 2.8% of the sample, which has roughly 140,000 clones, 90% to 95% seen once. This clone has a single count. Its antigen remains unknown. This CDR3 spans 11 amino acids. With 4 bases removed from V and 3 bases from J, the gap between germline ends came to 4 bases. Germline loops: CDR1 SGHRS, CDR2 YFSETQ. Source: peripheral blood, taken on day 0 of MenACWY control vaccination. The rearrangement joins TRBV5-1 to TRBJ2-5, with unresolved D. The sequence was obtained from an adult in good health. The CDR3 nucleotides are TGCGCCAGCAGCAGAGAAGAGACCCAGTACTTC. It codes for CASSREETQYF.